This TCR beta chain was identified in a study of graft-versus-host responses after intestinal transplantation. Background on the study: All recipients got anti-thymocyte globulin induction, then tacrolimus and steroids for about three years. Study-level points and caveats: GvH clones detected in recipient marrow included some appearing first in ileum or blood.

The CDR3 is 15 residues long. Germline loops: CDR1 MGHRA, CDR2 YSYEKL. This table comes from immunoSEQ multiplex PCR, and its TCRdb copy is limited to in-frame clones, with some not included. The sample lists about 8,200 clones, 25% to 35% occurring once. As regards this clone: Relative to the germline gene, one junction end is altered; a read error may explain this. Other DNA sequences in the sample encode the same CDR3.

The V call is TRBV4-1, the J call TRBJ2-1; 9 bases fit TRBD1. The source is a human patient who received an intestinal transplant. Source: alloreactive CD4+ T cells from a mixed lymphocyte reaction culture, taken before intestinal transplant. Subset defined: CFSE-low proliferating T cells sorted from roughly six-day pre-transplant mixed lymphocyte reaction (GvH or HvG direction). Here the CDR3 reads CASSPRDRVNNEQFF. The CDR3 DNA is TGCGCCAGTAGCCCCCGGGACAGGGTTAACAATGAGCAGTTCTTC.